The sequence of this T cell receptor (beta chain) was determined in a study of T-cell memory formation after mild COVID-19. For the study at large: TCR clusters showed largely donor specificity.

The study, taken as a whole, reports: What remained unconfirmed was the SARS-CoV-2 specificity of second-wave clones peaking on day 37. CD4+ bias marked clones expanding day 15 to 37, unlike balanced contracting clones.

Comments on this clonotype: Its target is not known.

With 5 bases clipped from V and 8 bases from J, the junction kept 5 bases outside the gene matches. Germline CDR1 and CDR2: DFQATT and SNEGSKA (reference sequence). CDR3 length: 12 residues. Constant-segment primers and 5'RACE yielded cDNA libraries for TCR alpha and TCR beta, each carrying sample barcodes and UMIs. TCRdb processed the 5' RACE reads anew with MiXCR; each CDR3 protein has one entry. The sample lists a few hundred thousand distinct CDR3 sequences; roughly an eighth were seen once. This receptor was identified in a man aged 18 to 29 who had mild COVID-19 (a few samples of this study predate the infection). Cell type and time point are not known. Sequencing was done on a sample of PBMCs or a T cell subset sorted from them (not recorded which). V gene TRBV20-1 combines with J gene TRBJ2-1; TRBD1 agrees at 8 bases. CDR3 amino acids: CSAHDRGDEQFF. For the CDR3, the DNA is TGCAGTGCTCACGACAGGGGCGATGAGCAGTTCTTC.